This record concerns one TCR beta chain sequence. The antigen is undetermined. The data were taken from a study of cytomegalovirus exposure and HLA in healthy donors. Each of the donors was a healthy bone marrow donor. It was with 60 Vbeta and 13 Jbeta primers that the PCR ran. The table came from immunoSEQ multiplex PCR; TCRdb's copy has only in-frame clones and leaves some out. The table lists about 160,000 clones, 82% of them singletons. Whole-study findings and limits: Likely technical artifact: a cluster of highly shared sequence variants.

Germline loops: CDR1 LNHDA, CDR2 SQIVND (reference sequence). This CDR3 contains 13 residues. The sample was PBMCs. This TCR was sampled from a girl aged 2 to 10 in good health and CMV-seropositive. This rearrangement joins TRBV19 to TRBJ2-5; D might be TRBD2 (7 bases). With the DNA end fitting TRBJ2-7 better, the J assignment may be wrong. CDR3 sequence reads: CASKCGGCYEQYF. The CDR3 bases are TGTGCCAGTAAATGCGGGGGCTGTTACGAGCAGTACTTC.